The clone carrying this TCR beta chain was recorded at least ten times. TCR alpha and TCR beta cDNA libraries with sample barcodes and UMIs came from 5'RACE using constant-segment primers. MiXCR, run by TCRdb on the 5' RACE reads, gives a single entry per CDR3 protein. The sample holds under 700,000 distinct CDR3 sequences, about 20% seen once. This record belongs to a study of T-cell memory formation after mild COVID-19. Germline V gives CDR1 LGHNA, CDR2 YSLEER. V was pared by 3 bases and J by 0 bases, with 18 bases between. The CDR3 totals 18 residues. The sequence was obtained from an adult woman who had mild COVID-19 (a few samples of this study predate the infection). Cell type and time point are not known. The chain recombines TRBV4-3 with TRBJ1-3, with D tentatively TRBD1 (5 bases). Sequencing input: PBMCs or a T cell subset sorted from them (not recorded which). The CDR3 spells CASSQGTPRVASGNTIYF. The CDR3 DNA is TGCGCCAGCAGCCAGGGGACTCCCCGGGTGGCCTCTGGAAACACCATATATTTT.